This TCR beta chain was recovered during a study of blood T cell repertoires in COVID-19. This CDR3 has 15 residues. Germline assignment: CDR1 SNHLY and CDR2 FYNNEI. The V end lost 2 bases, the J end lost 2 bases, and 12 bases lay between the germline ends. Sequencing used immunoSEQ multiplex PCR; TCRdb keeps in-frame clones, though not all of them. The table includes over 85,000 clones, roughly 85% detected once. The sequence was obtained from a man aged 50 to 60 with active COVID-19. V gene TRBV2 combines with J gene TRBJ1-1; D possibly corresponds to TRBD1 (6 bases). The specimen was peripheral blood. This chain's CDR3 is CASSEQGQSNTEAFF. Here the CDR3 DNA reads TGTGCCAGCAGTGAACAAGGACAGTCAAACACTGAAGCTTTCTTT.